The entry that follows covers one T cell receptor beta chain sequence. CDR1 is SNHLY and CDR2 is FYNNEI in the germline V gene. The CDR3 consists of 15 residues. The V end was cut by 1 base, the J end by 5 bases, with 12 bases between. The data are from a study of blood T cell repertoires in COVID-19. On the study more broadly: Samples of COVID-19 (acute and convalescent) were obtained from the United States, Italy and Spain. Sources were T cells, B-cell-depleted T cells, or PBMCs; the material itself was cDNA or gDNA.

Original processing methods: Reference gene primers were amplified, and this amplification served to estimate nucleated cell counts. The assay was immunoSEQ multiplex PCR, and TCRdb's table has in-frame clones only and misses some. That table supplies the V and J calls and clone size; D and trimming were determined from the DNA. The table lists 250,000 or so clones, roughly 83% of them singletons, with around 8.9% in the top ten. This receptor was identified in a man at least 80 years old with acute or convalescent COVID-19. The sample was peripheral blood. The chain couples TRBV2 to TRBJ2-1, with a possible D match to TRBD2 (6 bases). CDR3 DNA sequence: TGTGCCAGCAGTGAAGGTGGGGGGACCCACAATGAGCAGTTCTTC. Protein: CASSEGGGTHNEQFF.